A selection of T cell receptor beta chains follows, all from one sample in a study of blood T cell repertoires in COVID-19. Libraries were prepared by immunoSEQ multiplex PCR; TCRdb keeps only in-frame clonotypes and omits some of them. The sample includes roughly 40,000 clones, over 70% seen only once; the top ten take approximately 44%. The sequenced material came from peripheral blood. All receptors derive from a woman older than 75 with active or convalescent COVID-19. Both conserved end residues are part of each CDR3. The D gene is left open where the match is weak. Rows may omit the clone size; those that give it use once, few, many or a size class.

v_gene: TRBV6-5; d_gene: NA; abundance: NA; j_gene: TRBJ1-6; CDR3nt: TGTGCCAGCGTCGGAGGGATTTCTGCCTCACCCCTCCACTTT; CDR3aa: CASVGGISASPLHF
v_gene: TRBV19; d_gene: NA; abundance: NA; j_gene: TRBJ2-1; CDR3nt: TGTGCCAGTAGTATCGCTAAAGTCTATTCCTACAATGAGCAGTTCTTC; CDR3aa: CASSIAKVYSYNEQFF
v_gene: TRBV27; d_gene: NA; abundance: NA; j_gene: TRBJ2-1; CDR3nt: TGTGCCAGCAGTCCCCTGGGGGAGGGACATAATGAGCAGTTCTTC; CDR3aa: CASSPLGEGHNEQFF
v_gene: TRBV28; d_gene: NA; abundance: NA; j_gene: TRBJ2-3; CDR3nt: TGTGCCAGCAGTTCCCCTGGGAGAGCAGATACGCAGTATTTT; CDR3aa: CASSSPGRADTQYF
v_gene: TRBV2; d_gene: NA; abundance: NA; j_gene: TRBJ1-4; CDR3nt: TGTGCCAGCTTGAGACAGACTAATGAAAAACTGTTTTTT; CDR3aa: CASLRQTNEKLFF
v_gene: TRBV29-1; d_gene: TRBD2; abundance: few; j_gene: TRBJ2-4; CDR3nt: TGCAGCGTCCCCGGGGGGGTAGCGGGAGGCCCCGGCATTCAGTACTTC; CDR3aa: CSVPGGVAGGPGIQYF
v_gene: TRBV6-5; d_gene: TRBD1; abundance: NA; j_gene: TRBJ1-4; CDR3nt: TGTGCCAGCAGTTACGCCCGGGGACAGGGGAATGAAAAACTGTTTTTT; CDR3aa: CASSYARGQGNEKLFF
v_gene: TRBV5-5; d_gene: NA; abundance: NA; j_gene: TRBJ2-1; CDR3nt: TGTGCCAGCAGCGTGACGGACAGTCGATTCCACAATGAGCAGTTCTTC; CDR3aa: CASSVTDSRFHNEQFF
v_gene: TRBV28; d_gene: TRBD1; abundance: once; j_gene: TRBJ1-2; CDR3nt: TGTGCCAGCAGCCAAGGACAGGCCCCCTCGCAGACCTTC; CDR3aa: CASSQGQAPSQTF
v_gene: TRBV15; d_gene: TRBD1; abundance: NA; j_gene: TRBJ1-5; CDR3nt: TGTGCCACCAGCAGAGATCAGGGGGAACGCAATCAGCCCCAGCATTTT; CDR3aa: CATSRDQGERNQPQHF
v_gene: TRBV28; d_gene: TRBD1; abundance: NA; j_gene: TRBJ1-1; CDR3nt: TGTGCCAGCAGGGGACAGGGCGACACTGAAGCTTTCTTT; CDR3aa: CASRGQGDTEAFF
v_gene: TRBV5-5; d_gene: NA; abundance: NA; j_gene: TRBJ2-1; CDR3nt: TGTGCCAGCAGCATCCTTAGCGGAAACCCGAACAATGAGCAGTTCTTC; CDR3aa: CASSILSGNPNNEQFF
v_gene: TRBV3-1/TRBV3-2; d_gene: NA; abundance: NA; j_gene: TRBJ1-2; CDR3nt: TGTGCCAGCAGCCAAGGCCAGTCCTATGGCTACACCTTC; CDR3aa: CASSQGQSYGYTF
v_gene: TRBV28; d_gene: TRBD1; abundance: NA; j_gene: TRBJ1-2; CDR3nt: TGTGCCAGCAGTTTCGGACAGGGGAAATATGGCTACACCTTC; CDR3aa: CASSFGQGKYGYTF
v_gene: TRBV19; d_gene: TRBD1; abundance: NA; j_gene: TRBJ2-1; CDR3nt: TGTGCCAGTAGTCCTGGGCTCTACTGGGACAGGTTTATGAGGGAGCAGTTCTTC; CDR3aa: CASSPGLYWDRFMREQFF